A selection of T cell receptor beta chains follows, all from one sample in a study of cytomegalovirus exposure and HLA in healthy donors. Data came from immunoSEQ multiplex PCR; TCRdb stores just in-frame clones and leaves some out. In all, the sample yields just over 60,000 clones. The sample comprised PBMCs. All receptors derive from a man aged 30 to 45 in good health and CMV-seropositive. Both conserved end residues are part of each CDR3. The order of the fields is J gene, D gene, V gene, CDR3 DNA, CDR3 protein. A D gene is named only where the DNA matches it firmly.

TRBJ2-2 - TRBV10-1 TGCGCCAGCAGTGACAGGGACACCGGGGAGCTGTTTTTT CASSDRDTGELFF
TRBJ2-1 TRBD2 TRBV27 TGTGCCAGCAGTTTAAGCTTAGCGGGGGGGCCCTCCAATGAGCAGTTCTTC CASSLSLAGGPSNEQFF
TRBJ2-7 - TRBV7-9 TGTGCCAGCAGCTTAGCTGGGGCGGGGACCACAAAATTAATTTGGCAGTACTTC CASSLAGAGTTKLIWQYF
TRBJ2-1 TRBD2 TRBV6-4 TGTGCCAGCAGTAAACTAGCGGGGGCACCCAATGAGCAGTTCTTC CASSKLAGAPNEQFF
TRBJ1-2 - TRBV9 TGTGCCAGCAGCGTAGGGGCAGGGTTAAGTTTCGACTATGGCTACACCTTC CASSVGAGLSFDYGYTF
TRBJ2-1 TRBD2 TRBV11-3 TGTGCCAGCAGCTCTCGGACTAGCGGAAATGAGCAGTTCTTC CASSSRTSGNEQFF
TRBJ1-5 - TRBV15 TGTGCCACCAGAGGACAGTCTAGCAATCAGCCCCAGCATTTT CATRGQSSNQPQHF
TRBJ1-2 TRBD1 TRBV19 TGTGCCAGTAGCCTCGTTACGGGACAGGGCTATGGCTACACCTTC CASSLVTGQGYGYTF
TRBJ2-7 TRBD2 TRBV10-1 TGCGCCAGCAGTTTTAGCGGGAGCTCCTACGAGCAGTACTTC CASSFSGSSYEQYF
TRBJ2-5 - TRBV4-1 TGCGCCAGCAGCCAAGGGACAGAAAGGGCCCAGTACTTC CASSQGTERAQYF
TRBJ1-1 - TRBV6-5 TGTGCCAGTCTAATCGGGACTGAAGCTTTCTTT CASLIGTEAFF